This T cell receptor (beta chain) was recovered during a study of cytomegalovirus exposure and HLA in healthy donors. Primers included in the PCR were 60 Vbeta and 13 Jbeta primers. This table comes from immunoSEQ multiplex PCR, and its TCRdb copy is limited to in-frame clones, with some not included. The sample includes about 130,000 clones, about three quarters seen only once; the top ten take around 4%. This clone has just a few counts. The antigen remains unidentified. Trimming removed 8 bases from V and 3 bases from J, with 17 bases in between. The CDR3 has 14 amino acids. In germline, CDR1 is SGHAT, CDR2 FQNNGV. Study-wide results and caveats: The investigators catalogued 164 TCR beta chains as cytomegalovirus-associated. As a later analysis showed, several of the most significant clusters appeared to be linked to common viral pathogens.

The sequencing sample was made of PBMCs. This chain uses TRBV11-2 with TRBJ2-7; maybe TRBD1 (6 bases). The receptor was derived from a man younger than 45 in good health and CMV-seronegative. The CDR3 protein is CASAQGTLGYEQYF. The CDR3 region has the DNA TGTGCCAGCGCGCAGGGGACCCTCGGCTACGAGCAGTACTTC. The full variable domain, with the rest looked up from reference TRBV11-2 and TRBJ2-7, is EAGVAQSPRYKIIEKRQSVAFWCNPISGHATLYWYQQILGQGPKLLIQFQNNGVVDDSQLPKDRFSAERLKGVDSTLKIQPAKLEDSAVYLCASAQGTLGYEQYFGPGTRLTVT.